This passage covers 22 T cell receptor beta chains from one sample sequenced in a study of radiotherapy plus CTLA-4 blockade in lung cancer. Data came from immunoSEQ multiplex PCR; TCRdb stores just in-frame clones and leaves some out. The table lists about 86,000 clones, roughly four fifths of them singletons. The sequences come from peripheral blood, collected from a patient treated with radiotherapy plus ipilimumab. Source of these receptors: a human donor with non-small cell lung cancer who had stable disease on radiotherapy plus ipilimumab.

The sample holds one count of this clone. The CDR3 DNA sequence: TGTGCCAGCAAGGCCGGTTCGGGCCGGGGAGACACTGAAGCTTTCTTT. Translated: CASKAGSGRGDTEAFF. The genes are TRBV2 and TRBJ1-1; D is uncertain. Trimming stripped 7 bases from V and 3 bases from J, with 21 bases between. Germline-derived CDR1 and CDR2 are SNHLY and FYNNEI. The CDR3 is 16 amino acids.

This chain connects TRBV27 to TRBJ2-3, with no clear D. This CDR3 is built from 14 residues. Per germline, CDR1 MNHEY and CDR2 SMNVEV (reference sequence). With 10 bases removed from V and 2 bases from J, the gap between germline ends came to 16 bases. The CDR3, as DNA: TGTGCCACCAGCCTCGTCGGGCCCACAGATACGCAGTATTTT. The encoded protein is CATSLVGPTDTQYF.

This clone occurred a few times. The chain employs TRBV5-1 and TRBJ1-3; D gene unclear. The V end lost 1 base, the J end lost 0 bases, and 8 bases lay between the germline ends. This CDR3 region has 15 residues. Germline V CDR1 and CDR2: SGHRS, YFSETQ. For the CDR3, the DNA is TGCGCCAGCAGCTTGACCGTCAGCTCTGGAAACACCATATATTTT. As protein: CASSLTVSSGNTIYF.

The table lists this clone with a count of one. The V gene is TRBV7-3, the J gene TRBJ1-5, with a possible D match to TRBD1 (5 bases). The CDR3 runs to 16 residues. CDR1 is SGHTA and CDR2 is FQGTGA in the germline V gene. The germline V and J ends were trimmed by 1 base and 7 bases, with 17 bases remaining between them. CDR3 coding DNA: TGTGCCAGCAGCTTAAAGGCAGGGACGGAACTACAGCCCCAGCATTTT. It encodes CASSLKAGTELQPQHF.

The chain couples TRBV5-1 to TRBJ2-7, with TRBD1 identical over 7 bases. The CDR3 runs 15 residues. Germline CDR1 reads SGHRS; CDR2 reads YFSETQ. The V gene end was trimmed by 3 bases and the J gene end by 6 bases; junction bases not matched to a gene: 12. CDR3 sequence (DNA): TGCGCCAGCAGCTCACAATACGGGACAGCCTCCGAGCAGTACTTC. Amino acid sequence: CASSSQYGTASEQYF.

V gene TRBV30 combines with J gene TRBJ1-2; no firm D call. The CDR3 has 11 amino acids. V dropped 2 bases and J dropped 4 bases, with 5 bases sitting between them. Per germline, CDR1 GTSNPN and CDR2 SVGIG (reference sequence). CDR3 sequence: CAWSRSYGYTF. In DNA form, the CDR3 reads TGTGCCTGGAGTAGGAGCTATGGCTACACCTTC.

The chain carries TRBV6-1 and TRBJ2-1; tentatively, D is TRBD1 (5 bases). Trimming left V 1 base short and J 3 bases short, with 10 bases between. Germline V lookup: CDR1 MNHNS, CDR2 SASEGT. The CDR3 consists of 15 residues. CDR3 coding DNA: TGTGCCAGCAGTGAAGGAAGGGGCGGCTACAATGAGCAGTTCTTC. Its translation is CASSEGRGGYNEQFF.

V usage is TRBV9 and J usage is TRBJ2-7; possible D gene TRBD2, 5 bases. Germline V CDR1 and CDR2: SGDLS, YYNGEE. Trimming cost V 2 bases and J 2 bases, with 11 bases left between them. The CDR3 is 14 amino acids. The CDR3 loop is CASSVGLLTYEQYF. The CDR3 DNA follows: TGTGCCAGCAGCGTCGGACTTCTCACCTACGAGCAGTACTTC.

The chain links TRBV7-9 to TRBJ2-7; D is uncertain. This CDR3 comprises 18 residues. The germline V gene has CDR1 SEHNR and CDR2 FQNEAQ (reference sequence). Trimming took 5 bases from V and 5 from J, leaving 28 bases between them. CDR3 sequence: CASSPGLLWTARIHEQYF. The DNA for the CDR3 is TGTGCCAGCAGCCCCGGCCTCCTGTGGACGGCCAGGATCCACGAGCAGTACTTC.

The rearrangement joins TRBV9 to TRBJ1-3; maybe TRBD1 (6 bases). The germline V and J ends were trimmed by 4 bases and 0 bases, with 11 bases remaining between them. The CDR3 has 15 amino acids. Germline CDR1 and CDR2: SGDLS and YYNGEE. CDR3 in amino acids: CASSPSGDSGNTIYF. DNA of the CDR3: TGTGCCAGCAGCCCATCAGGGGACTCTGGAAACACCATATATTTT.

This chain joins TRBV7-9 and TRBJ2-7; 8 bases map to TRBD2. After removal of 2 bases from V and 2 bases from J, the junction contained 5 bases not matched to a gene. Germline loops: CDR1 SEHNR, CDR2 FQNEAQ (reference sequence). The CDR3 spans 15 residues. The CDR3 region has the DNA TGTGCCAGCAGCTTATGGCGGGAGGACGCCTACGAGCAGTACTTC. Its protein is CASSLWREDAYEQYF.

In this sample, this clone turned up a few times. The chain employs TRBV16 and TRBJ1-4, with D unresolved. The CDR3 has 15 amino acids. The germline CDR1 and CDR2 sequences are KGHSY and FQNENV. Trimming removed 2 bases from V and 4 bases from J, with 11 bases in between. CDR3 bases: TGTGCCAGCAGCCAAACAAGGGCAGATAATGAAAAACTGTTTTTT. Protein: CASSQTRADNEKLFF.

The chain employs TRBV2 and TRBJ1-1; the D gene is possibly TRBD1 (5 bases). Germline loops: CDR1 SNHLY, CDR2 FYNNEI. Trimming left V 9 bases short and J 3 bases short, with 14 bases between. This CDR3 has 13 amino acids. CDR3 sequence (DNA): TGTGCCAGGAGGGCTTTCAGGGACACTGAAGCTTTCTTT. Its protein product is CARRAFRDTEAFF.

This chain uses TRBV21-1 with TRBJ2-5; the table calls TRBD1, which could not be checked here. TRBV21-1 is marked as a pseudogene. This CDR3 is 16 amino acids long. CDR3 sequence (DNA): TGTGCCAGCAGCAGACAGGGGGCTGTTTTGGGGGAGACCCAGTACTTC. It translates to CASSRQGAVLGETQYF.

V is TRBV5-4 and J is TRBJ2-5; possibly TRBD2 for D (6 bases). Trimming took 3 bases from V and 4 from J, leaving 13 bases between them. CDR1 SGHNT and CDR2 YYREEE come from the germline V gene (reference sequence). This CDR3 is 14 amino acids long. Written as DNA, the CDR3 is TGTGCCAGCAGCTCCGGTTACGGGGGAGAGACCCAGTACTTC. It specifies CASSSGYGGETQYF. The variable domain in full, completed from reference TRBV5-4 and TRBJ2-5, reads ETGVTQSPTHLIKTRGQQVTLRCSSQSGHNTVSWYQQALGQGPQFIFQYYREEENGRGNFPPRFSGLQFPNYSSELNVNALELDDSALYLCASSSGYGGETQYFGPGTRLLVL.

The chain links TRBV19 to TRBJ1-5; tentatively, D is TRBD1 (5 bases). V lost 7 bases and J lost 0, with 10 bases in between. The V gene's germline CDR1 is LNHDA and CDR2 SQIVND (reference sequence). This CDR3 spans 14 amino acids. This CDR3 is CASTDRVSNQPQHF. The DNA of the CDR3 is TGTGCCAGTACCGACAGAGTTAGCAATCAGCCCCAGCATTTT.

The V call is TRBV7-9, the J call TRBJ1-6; 8 nucleotides align to TRBD1. Germline values: CDR1 SEHNR, CDR2 FQNEAQ (reference sequence). V lost 5 bases and J lost 10; bases outside the gene matches: 4. The CDR3 has 13 amino acids. The CDR3, as DNA: TGTGCCAGCAGCAGGACAGGGAGGTCACCCCTCCACTTT. Encoded protein: CASSRTGRSPLHF.

This clone was detected only a few times. CDR3 sequence reads: CASSLGWGQGRNEQFF. In DNA form, the CDR3 reads TGTGCCAGCAGCTTGGGCTGGGGACAGGGGCGCAATGAGCAGTTCTTC. V gene TRBV7-9 combines with J gene TRBJ2-1; 10 nucleotides line up with TRBD1. Germline loops: CDR1 SEHNR, CDR2 FQNEAQ (reference sequence). The V gene end was trimmed by 3 bases and the J gene end by 6 bases; junction bases not matched to a gene: 8. The CDR3 loop spans 16 amino acids.

V is TRBV19 and J is TRBJ2-1; TRBD2 might be the D (6 bases). With 7 bases removed from V and 2 bases from J, the gap between germline ends came to 12 bases. CDR1 LNHDA and CDR2 SQIVND come from the germline V gene (reference sequence). CDR3 length equals 14 residues. The CDR3, as DNA: TGTGCCAGTAAATCCTCGGGAGCCTACAATGAGCAGTTCTTC. This gives the protein CASKSSGAYNEQFF.

This chain connects TRBV1 to TRBJ1-2; the D call in the table, TRBD1, was not verified against the DNA. TRBV1 is assigned pseudogene status. The CDR3 spans 16 residues. The CDR3 reads CTSSQDGGQEDYGYTF. Here the CDR3 DNA reads TGCACCAGCAGCCAAGATGGGGGACAGGAGGACTATGGCTACACCTTC.

This chain connects TRBV28 to TRBJ1-2; possibly TRBD1 for D (6 bases). The V end was cut by 5 bases, the J end by 1 base, with 11 bases between. Germline values: CDR1 MDHEN, CDR2 SYDVKM. The CDR3 runs to 14 residues. This CDR3 is CASSLTGLNYGYTF. CDR3 in DNA: TGTGCCAGCAGTCTGACAGGTCTTAACTATGGCTACACCTTC.

The chain recombines TRBV6-1 with TRBJ2-6; TRBD1 matches at 8 bases. Germline CDR1 is MNHNS and CDR2 is SASEGT. The CDR3 loop spans 18 amino acids. J lost 0 bases, V lost 3 bases, and 7 bases had no gene match. CDR3 sequence: CASSDLDRAPSGANVLTF. In DNA, the CDR3 is TGTGCCAGCAGTGACCTGGACAGGGCCCCCTCTGGGGCCAACGTCCTGACTTTC.